This T cell receptor beta chain was captured by sequencing in a study of T cell responses to AZD1222 COVID-19 vaccine. Looking at the study overall: Second-dose schedules of about 4 or about 12 weeks were combined. Study-wide results and caveats: The study reported that nearly half of spike-specific TCRs target unmutated variant regions. CD4 TCRs linked to vaccination spanned spike, dominating at 160-218 and 743-854.

Sequencing used immunoSEQ multiplex PCR; TCRdb keeps in-frame clones, though not all of them. The sample includes around 110,000 clones, 87% seen only once; the top ten take around 7.5%. On this clone itself: Its antigen is undetermined.

Looked up from germline, CDR1 is SGHKS and CDR2 is YYEKEE (reference sequence). After removal of 4 bases from V and 5 bases from J, the junction contained 2 bases not matched to a gene. This CDR3 spans 12 amino acids. The source was peripheral blood, collected on day 0 of AZD1222 vaccination. V usage is TRBV5-5 and J usage is TRBJ2-5; 7 bases agree with TRBD2. This TCR was sampled from an adult in good health. CDR3 nucleotides: TGTGCCAGCAGCCGGGGGGTTGAGACCCAGTACTTC. Amino acids: CASSRGVETQYF. The whole variable domain, remainder taken from reference TRBV5-5 and TRBJ2-5, is DAGVTQSPTHLIKTRGQQVTLRCSPISGHKSVSWYQQVLGQGPQFIFQYYEKEERGRGNFPDRFSARQFPNYSSELNVNALLLGDSALYLCASSRGVETQYFGPGTRLLVL.